This T cell receptor (beta chain) originates from a study of early stage breast cancer tumors listed by TCRdb under 2017. At the level of the whole study: Of the 15 to 20 invasive breast tumors, some twelve were found to be estrogen receptor-positive, progesterone receptor-positive and HER2-negative. A read coverage of roughly 10-fold per sample was achieved on average. Of the approximately 12 ER+/PR+/HER2- tumors, eight were classified as invasive ductal carcinomas and four as invasive lobular carcinomas. The samples as a whole yielded under 3,500,000 detected templates, corresponding to about 1.1 million unique clonotypes.

Of note for this clone: Its antigen target is currently unknown. No quality values exist for individual bases; no much larger clone is one base distant.

Study-level results and caveats: Chain pairing and functional markers such as CD4, CD8 and FOXP3 were not captured by bulk genomic DNA sequencing of unsorted cells. Compared with adjacent normal breast tissue, tumors had higher clonality and roughly 2.5-fold greater T cell density. Analysis by tumor subtype was prevented by the small cohort size. Repertoires from blood resembled normal breast more closely than tumor, and using blood as a reference for each tissue separated tumor from normal in 14 of 16 patients. Enriched TCRB sequences shared across patients were mostly commonly generated sequences, unlikely to play an important role in the tumor microenvironment.

The study profiled bulk TCR beta-chain repertoires in matched peripheral blood, tumor and adjacent normal breast tissue taken from more than 15 patients with early-stage breast cancer. Before surgery, about 5-11 mL of whole blood was collected into EDTA tubes and then processed within 2 hours. Ficoll-Paque centrifugation in SepMate-50 tubes was used to isolate peripheral blood mononuclear cells. PBMCs were cryopreserved in about 90% FBS with roughly 10% DMSO in aliquots of roughly 1.9 to 4.5 million cells and stored in liquid nitrogen. Genomic DNA was extracted with the Qiagen AllPrep DNA/RNA Mini kit. CDR1 and CDR2 (SGHRS, YFSETQ) derive from the germline V gene. Spanning cysteine to phenylalanine, the CDR3 consists of 16 amino acids. Of all the DNA, just the CDR3 is kept, 48 bases in frame from base 1. Compared with germline, V lacks 0 bases and J lacks 8 bases; bases without a gene match: 5. Every sample was amplified as two independent genomic DNA replicates, using approximately 0.5 ug for blood and about 1.6 ug for tumor or normal breast. TCRB sequencing of genomic DNA was carried out with the ImmunoSeq Intro kit according to the manufacturer's instructions. The multiplex PCR ran for roughly 31 cycles using proprietary primers and spike-in control sequences for absolute quantification. Single-end 150-bp reads were used to sequence an 87-bp fragment spanning the CDR3 and the flanking V and J genes. Seven samples, each with two replicates, were multiplexed per lane of an Illumina MiSeq using version 3.0 chemistry. Under the source paper's analysis protocol: The vendor's proprietary pipeline processed the raw data and merged both replicates into a single result for each sample. Clonotypes were defined as productive rearrangements sharing the V-gene family, CDR3 amino acid sequence and J-gene segment. Clonality was calculated as 1 minus the normalized Shannon entropy (Pielou evenness) of TCRB abundances. T cell density was estimated by dividing total templates by the number of input cells inferred from the DNA input amount. Recon was used with default parameters to estimate total repertoire diversity and clonality. Tumor-enriched clonotypes were defined as having over 0.1% abundance in tumor and at least 32-fold higher abundance than in normal breast. The immuneACCESS repertoire file appears here via TCRdb, limited to in-frame rearrangements. These files lack a portion of the clones; in checked studies, under half of the deficit traces to unresolved V genes, and the cause of the others is not known. D and trimming come from the DNA, and the V and J calls and clone size come from that table. The sample contains under 45,000 clones, around 68% of them found a single time. Under 7% of the sample goes to the ten largest clones.

The TCR was taken from a person aged 55 to 69 with breast cancer. This receptor chain uses TRBV5-1 and TRBJ2-1; TRBD2 aligns with 13 central bases. The specimen was blood. The CDR3 has the sequence CASSLVPGLAGDEQFF. The nucleotides read TGCGCCAGCAGCTTGGTTCCAGGACTAGCGGGAGATGAGCAGTTCTTC. Outside the CDR3, residues come from the reference TRBV5-1 and TRBJ2-1 proteins, so the full variable domain is: KAGVTQTPRYLIKTRGQQVTLSCSPISGHRSVSWYQQTPGQGLQFLFEYFSETQRNKGNFPGRFSGRQFSNSRSEMNVSTLELGDSALYLCASSLVPGLAGDEQFFGPGTRLTVL.